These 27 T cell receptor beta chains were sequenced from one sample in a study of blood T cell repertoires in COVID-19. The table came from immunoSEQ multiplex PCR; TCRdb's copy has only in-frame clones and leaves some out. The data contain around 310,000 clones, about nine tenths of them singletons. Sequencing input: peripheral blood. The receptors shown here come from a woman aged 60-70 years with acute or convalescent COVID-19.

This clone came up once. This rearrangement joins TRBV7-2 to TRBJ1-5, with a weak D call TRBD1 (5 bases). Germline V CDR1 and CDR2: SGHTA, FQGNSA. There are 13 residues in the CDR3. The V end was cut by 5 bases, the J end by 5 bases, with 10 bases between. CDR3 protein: CASSPQGDQPQHF. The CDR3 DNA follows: TGTGCCAGCAGCCCTCAGGGCGATCAGCCCCAGCATTTT.

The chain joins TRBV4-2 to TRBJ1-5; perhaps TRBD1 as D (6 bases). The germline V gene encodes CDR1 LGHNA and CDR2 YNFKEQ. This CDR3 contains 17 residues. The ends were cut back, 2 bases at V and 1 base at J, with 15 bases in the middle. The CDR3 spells CASSQFVAGESNQPQHF. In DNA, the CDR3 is TGTGCCAGCAGCCAATTTGTTGCAGGGGAAAGCAATCAGCCCCAGCATTTT.

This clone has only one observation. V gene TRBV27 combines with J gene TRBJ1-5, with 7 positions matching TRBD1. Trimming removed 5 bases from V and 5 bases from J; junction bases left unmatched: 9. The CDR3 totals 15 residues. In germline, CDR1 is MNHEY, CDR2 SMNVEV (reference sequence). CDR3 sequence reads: CASSLRGAHHQPQHF. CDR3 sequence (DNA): TGTGCCAGCAGTCTCAGGGGGGCCCACCATCAGCCCCAGCATTTT.

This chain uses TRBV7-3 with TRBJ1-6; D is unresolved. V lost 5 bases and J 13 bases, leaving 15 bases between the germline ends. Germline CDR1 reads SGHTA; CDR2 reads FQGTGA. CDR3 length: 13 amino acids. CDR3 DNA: TGTGCCAGCAGCCCCGGAACCCGGAGTCCCCTCCACTTT. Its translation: CASSPGTRSPLHF.

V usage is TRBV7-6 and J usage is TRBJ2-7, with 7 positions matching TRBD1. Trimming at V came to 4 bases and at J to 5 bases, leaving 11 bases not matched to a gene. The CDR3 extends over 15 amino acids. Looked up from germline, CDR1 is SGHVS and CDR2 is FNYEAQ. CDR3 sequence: CASSSIKAGGNEQYF. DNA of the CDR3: TGTGCCAGCAGCTCCATTAAGGCAGGGGGTAACGAGCAGTACTTC.

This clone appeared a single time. The CDR3 protein is CASSWVLSGVNEQFF. In nucleotides, the CDR3 is TGTGCCAGCAGTTGGGTGCTTAGCGGGGTCAATGAGCAGTTCTTC. This chain links TRBV28 with TRBJ2-1; 8 positions match TRBD2. Germline loops: CDR1 MDHEN, CDR2 SYDVKM. The CDR3 is 15 residues long. V dropped 4 bases and J dropped 6; count of bases not matched to a gene: 8.

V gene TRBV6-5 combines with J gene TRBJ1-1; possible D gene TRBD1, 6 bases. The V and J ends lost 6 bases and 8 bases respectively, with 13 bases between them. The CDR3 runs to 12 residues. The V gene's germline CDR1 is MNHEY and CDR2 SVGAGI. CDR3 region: CASSRGAWEAFF. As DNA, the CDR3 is TGTGCCAGCAGCAGGGGTGCATGGGAAGCTTTCTTT.

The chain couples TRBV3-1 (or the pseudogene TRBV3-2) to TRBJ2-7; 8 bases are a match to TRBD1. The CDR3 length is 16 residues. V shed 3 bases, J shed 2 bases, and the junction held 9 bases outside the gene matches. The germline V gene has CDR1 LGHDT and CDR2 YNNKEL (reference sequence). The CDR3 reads CASSHDDRGYPYEQYF. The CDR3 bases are TGTGCCAGCAGCCATGACGACAGGGGCTACCCCTACGAGCAGTACTTC.

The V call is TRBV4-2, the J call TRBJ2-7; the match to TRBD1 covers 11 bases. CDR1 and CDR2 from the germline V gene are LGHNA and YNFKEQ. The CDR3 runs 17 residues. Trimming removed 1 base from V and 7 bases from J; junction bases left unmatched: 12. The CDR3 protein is CASSQARSGQGAREQYF. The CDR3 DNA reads TGTGCCAGCAGCCAAGCCAGGTCCGGACAGGGGGCGCGGGAGCAGTACTTC.

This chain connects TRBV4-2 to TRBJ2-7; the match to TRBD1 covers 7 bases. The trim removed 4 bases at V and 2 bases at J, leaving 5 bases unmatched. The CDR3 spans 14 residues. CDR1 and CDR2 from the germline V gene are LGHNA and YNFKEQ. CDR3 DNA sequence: TGTGCCAGCAGCCCGGCCGGGACAGCCTACGAGCAGTACTTC. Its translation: CASSPAGTAYEQYF.

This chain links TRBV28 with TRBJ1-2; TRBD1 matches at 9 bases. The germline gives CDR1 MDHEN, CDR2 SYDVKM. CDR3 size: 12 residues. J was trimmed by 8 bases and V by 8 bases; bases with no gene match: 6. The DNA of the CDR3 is TGTGCCAGCCAGGGACAGGGTGGCGGCTACACCTTC. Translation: CASQGQGGGYTF.

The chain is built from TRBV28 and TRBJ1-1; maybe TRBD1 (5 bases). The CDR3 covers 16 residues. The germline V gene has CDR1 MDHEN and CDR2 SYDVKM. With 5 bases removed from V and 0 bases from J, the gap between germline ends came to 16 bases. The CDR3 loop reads CASSPSGGIMNTEAFF. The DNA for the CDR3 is TGTGCCAGCAGTCCCTCGGGGGGGATCATGAACACTGAAGCTTTCTTT.

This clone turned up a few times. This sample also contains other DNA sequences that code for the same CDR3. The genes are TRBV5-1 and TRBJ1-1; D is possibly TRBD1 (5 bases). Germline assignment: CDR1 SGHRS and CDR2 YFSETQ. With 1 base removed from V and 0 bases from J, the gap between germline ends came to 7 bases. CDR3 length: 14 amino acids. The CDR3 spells CASSLQGMNTEAFF. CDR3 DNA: TGCGCCAGCAGCTTGCAGGGCATGAACACTGAAGCTTTCTTT.

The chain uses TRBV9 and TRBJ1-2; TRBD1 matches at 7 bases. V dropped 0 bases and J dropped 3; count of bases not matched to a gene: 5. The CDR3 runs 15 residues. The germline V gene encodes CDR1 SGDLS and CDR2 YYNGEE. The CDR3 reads CASSVEGTEDYGYTF. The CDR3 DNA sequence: TGTGCCAGCAGCGTAGAAGGGACAGAAGACTATGGCTACACCTTC.

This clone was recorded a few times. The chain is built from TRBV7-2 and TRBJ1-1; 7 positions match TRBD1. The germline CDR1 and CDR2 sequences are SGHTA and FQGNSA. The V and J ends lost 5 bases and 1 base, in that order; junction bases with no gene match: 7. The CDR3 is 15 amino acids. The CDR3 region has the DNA TGTGCCAGCAGCGGACAAACAGGGGCGAACACTGAAGCTTTCTTT. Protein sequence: CASSGQTGANTEAFF. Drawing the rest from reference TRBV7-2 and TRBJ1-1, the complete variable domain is GAGVSQSPSNKVTEKGKDVELRCDPISGHTALYWYRQSLGQGLEFLIYFQGNSAPDKSGLPSDRFSAERTGGSVSTLTIQRTQQEDSAVYLCASSGQTGANTEAFFGQGTRLTVV.

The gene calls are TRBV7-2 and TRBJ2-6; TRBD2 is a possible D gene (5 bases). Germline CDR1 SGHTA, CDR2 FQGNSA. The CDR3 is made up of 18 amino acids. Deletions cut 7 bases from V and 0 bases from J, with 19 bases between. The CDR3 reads CASTTRPASSSGANVLTF. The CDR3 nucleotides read TGTGCCAGCACCACTAGACCAGCTTCAAGCTCTGGGGCCAACGTCCTGACTTTC.

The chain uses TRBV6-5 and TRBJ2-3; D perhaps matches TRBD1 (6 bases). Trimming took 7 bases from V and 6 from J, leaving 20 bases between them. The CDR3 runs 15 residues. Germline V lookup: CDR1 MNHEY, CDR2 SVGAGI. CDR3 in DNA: TGTGCCAGCACCTACAGGGCTAGAAAATCGGATACGCAGTATTTT. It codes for CASTYRARKSDTQYF.

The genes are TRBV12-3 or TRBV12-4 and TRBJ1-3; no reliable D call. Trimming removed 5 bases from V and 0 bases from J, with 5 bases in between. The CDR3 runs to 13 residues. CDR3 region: CASSPTSGNTIYF. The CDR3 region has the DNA TGTGCCAGCAGTCCTACCTCTGGAAACACCATATATTTT.

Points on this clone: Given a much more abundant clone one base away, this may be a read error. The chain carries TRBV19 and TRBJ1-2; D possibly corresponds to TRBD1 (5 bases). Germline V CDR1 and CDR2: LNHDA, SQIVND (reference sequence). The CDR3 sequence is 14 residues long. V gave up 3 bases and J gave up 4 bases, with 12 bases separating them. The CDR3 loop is CASSIKGTGYGYTF. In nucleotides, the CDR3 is TGTGCCAGTAGTATCAAAGGGACTGGCTATGGCTACACCTTC.

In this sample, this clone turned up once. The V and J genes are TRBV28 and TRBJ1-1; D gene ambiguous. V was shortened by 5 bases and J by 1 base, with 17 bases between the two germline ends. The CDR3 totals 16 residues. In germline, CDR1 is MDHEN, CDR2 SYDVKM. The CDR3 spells CASSLLIIAGNTEAFF. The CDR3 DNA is TGTGCCAGCAGTCTACTTATCATAGCCGGGAACACTGAAGCTTTCTTT.

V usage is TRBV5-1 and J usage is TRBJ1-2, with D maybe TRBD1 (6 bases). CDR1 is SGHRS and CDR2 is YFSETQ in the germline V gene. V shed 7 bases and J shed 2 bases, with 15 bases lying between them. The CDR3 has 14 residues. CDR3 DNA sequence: TGCGCCAGCTCGGGTTTGACAGGCAACTATGGCTACACCTTC. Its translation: CASSGLTGNYGYTF.

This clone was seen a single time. The CDR3 DNA is TGTGCCAGCAGGAGATCCGGGACAGGGGACGCTCTAGGCTCACCCCTCCACTTT. Its protein is CASRRSGTGDALGSPLHF. The chain combines TRBV6-4 with TRBJ1-6; TRBD1 matches at 10 bases. V dropped 6 bases and J dropped 10; count of bases not matched to a gene: 18. Germline V gene sequence: CDR1 MRHNA, CDR2 SNTAGT. CDR3 length: 18 residues.

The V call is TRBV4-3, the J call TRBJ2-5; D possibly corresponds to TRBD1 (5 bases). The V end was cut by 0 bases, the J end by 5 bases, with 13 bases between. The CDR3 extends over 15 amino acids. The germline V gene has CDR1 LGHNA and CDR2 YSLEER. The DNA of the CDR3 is TGCGCCAGCAGCCAAGATGGCACAGGTGGGGAGACCCAGTACTTC. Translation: CASSQDGTGGETQYF.

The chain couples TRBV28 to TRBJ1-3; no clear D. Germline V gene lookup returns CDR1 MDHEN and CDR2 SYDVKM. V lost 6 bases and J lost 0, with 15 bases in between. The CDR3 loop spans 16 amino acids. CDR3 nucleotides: TGTGCCAGCAGCTCAAGTCCCGGGATCTCTGGAAACACCATATATTTT. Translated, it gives CASSSSPGISGNTIYF.

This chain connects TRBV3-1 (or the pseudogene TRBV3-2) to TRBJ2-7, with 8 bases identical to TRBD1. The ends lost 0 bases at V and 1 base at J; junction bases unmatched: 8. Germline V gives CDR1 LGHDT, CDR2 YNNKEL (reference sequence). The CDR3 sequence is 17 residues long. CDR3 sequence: CASSQDLIDRGSYEQYF. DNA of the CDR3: TGTGCCAGCAGCCAAGATCTTATCGACAGGGGATCCTACGAGCAGTACTTC.

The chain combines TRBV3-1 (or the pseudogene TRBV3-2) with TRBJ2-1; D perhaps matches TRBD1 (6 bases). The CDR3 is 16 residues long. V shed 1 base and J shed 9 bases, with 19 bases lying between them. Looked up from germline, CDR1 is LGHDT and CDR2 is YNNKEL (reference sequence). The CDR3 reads CASSQGPIGVTGEQFF. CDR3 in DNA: TGTGCCAGCAGCCAAGGGCCCATTGGAGTGACAGGTGAGCAGTTCTTC.

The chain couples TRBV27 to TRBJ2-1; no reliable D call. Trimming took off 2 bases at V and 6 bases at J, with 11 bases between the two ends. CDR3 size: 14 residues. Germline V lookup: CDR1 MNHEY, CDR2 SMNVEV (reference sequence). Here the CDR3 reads CASSLQDGGNEQFF. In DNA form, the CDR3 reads TGTGCCAGCAGTTTACAGGATGGTGGCAATGAGCAGTTCTTC.